This record covers a single T cell receptor beta chain. This sample stems from a study of blood T cell repertoires in COVID-19. Study context: Specimens from acute and convalescent COVID-19 originated in the United States, Italy and Spain.

Profiled with immunoSEQ multiplex PCR; TCRdb holds only in-frame clones, not every one. The sample lists roughly 250,000 clones; 75% to 90% were seen once. The CDR3 is 16 amino acids. V shed 4 bases and J 6 bases; nucleotides not matched to a gene: 9. The germline gives CDR1 LGHDT, CDR2 YNNKEL (reference sequence). Sequencing input: PBMCs or T cells enriched from blood (not recorded which). This receptor was identified in a woman aged 40 to 49 with acute COVID-19. The rearrangement joins TRBV3-1 (or the pseudogene TRBV3-2) to TRBJ2-2; 9 bases align to TRBD2. The CDR3 DNA sequence: TGTGCCAGCAGCCCCAGAAGAGGACTAGCGCCCGGGGAGCTGTTTTTT. This gives the protein CASSPRRGLAPGELFF.